Below, 21 T cell receptor beta chains from the same sample are listed, as sequenced in a study of a mutant IDH1 vaccine in newly diagnosed glioma. Sequenced by immunoSEQ multiplex PCR; TCRdb stores in-frame clones only, minus some. The table shows roughly 26,000 clones, with approximately 82% occurring only once. These receptors lack a known antigen. Noted time point: week 35, safety follow-up. Vaccine doses each comprised 300 ug of mutant IDH1 20-mer peptide, with topical imiquimod. Sequencing was performed on PBMCs, taken from a glioma patient whose treatment included an IDH1 peptide vaccine. The receptors derive from a young man with glioma.

The genes are TRBV10-1 and TRBJ2-7; 8 positions match TRBD2. Per germline, CDR1 WNHNN and CDR2 SYGVQD (reference sequence). With V trimmed by 2 bases and J by 4 bases, 7 bases remained unmatched. The CDR3 contains 15 residues. This CDR3 is CASSEGIAGLYEQYF. The CDR3 bases are TGCGCCAGCAGTGAGGGTATAGCGGGACTATACGAGCAGTACTTC.

This chain links TRBV5-1 with TRBJ1-2, with D hard to call. This CDR3 contains 12 residues. The germline gives CDR1 SGHRS, CDR2 YFSETQ. Trimming removed 0 bases from V and 8 bases from J, with 8 bases in between. DNA for the CDR3: TGCGCCAGCAGCTTGGAAGGGAAGGGCTACACCTTC. This sequence encodes CASSLEGKGYTF.

The chain employs TRBV4-2 and TRBJ2-7, with 10 bases identical to TRBD2. The V and J ends lost 1 base and 2 bases, in that order; junction bases with no gene match: 11. This CDR3 comprises 18 residues. Germline CDR1 reads LGHNA; CDR2 reads YNFKEQ. CDR3 DNA sequence: TGTGCCAGCAGCCAAGTGAATAGCGGGAGGTCCTCCCCCTACGAGCAGTACTTC. Translated, it gives CASSQVNSGRSSPYEQYF.

CDR3 nucleotides: TGTGCCAGCAGCGCGGGACTCTATAATTCACCCCTCCACTTT. This translates into CASSAGLYNSPLHF. J is TRBJ1-6 and V is TRBV9, with D tentatively TRBD1 (5 bases). The germline V and J ends were trimmed by 3 bases and 3 bases, with 7 bases remaining between them. Looked up from germline, CDR1 is SGDLS and CDR2 is YYNGEE. CDR3 size: 14 residues.

The chain joins TRBV2 to TRBJ2-5; 7 bases are a match to TRBD2. V shed 7 bases and J 2 bases; nucleotides not matched to a gene: 10. Germline V gene data show CDR1 as SNHLY and CDR2 as FYNNEI. The CDR3 is 15 amino acids. CDR3 protein: CASTSGWTRQETQYF. CDR3 nucleotides: TGTGCCAGCACATCGGGGTGGACTAGACAAGAGACCCAGTACTTC.

This chain uses TRBV25-1 with TRBJ1-5; the D is unclear. The V gene's germline CDR1 is MGHDK and CDR2 SYGVNS. The CDR3 spans 16 residues. V was pared by 4 bases and J by 0 bases, with 13 bases between. The CDR3 DNA reads TGTGCCAGCAGTGCCGGGTCTCCCTATAGCAATCAGCCCCAGCATTTT. Amino acids: CASSAGSPYSNQPQHF.

This rearrangement joins TRBV5-5 to TRBJ2-7; D perhaps matches TRBD1 (6 bases). CDR3 size: 15 residues. The V end lost 0 bases, the J end lost 4 bases, and 14 bases lay between the germline ends. The germline V gene has CDR1 SGHKS and CDR2 YYEKEE (reference sequence). CDR3 DNA: TGTGCCAGCAGCTTGGCAGGGACACCTCCGTACGAGCAGTACTTC. Translation: CASSLAGTPPYEQYF.

This clone was picked up one time. The rearrangement joins TRBV30 to TRBJ2-3; TRBD2 might be the D (5 bases). This CDR3 is 14 amino acids long. Trimming took 1 base from V and 3 from J, leaving 11 bases between them. Germline V CDR1 and CDR2: GTSNPN, SVGIG (reference sequence). The DNA for the CDR3 is TGTGCCTGGAGTGGTGGGAGTCAGACAGATACGCAGTATTTT. Its translation: CAWSGGSQTDTQYF.

In nucleotides, the CDR3 is TGCGCCAGCAGCCACGAGGACAGTTACTCCGATACGCAGTATTTT. Translated, it gives CASSHEDSYSDTQYF. The chain carries TRBV4-1 and TRBJ2-3; possibly TRBD1 for D (6 bases). Germline values: CDR1 MGHRA, CDR2 YSYEKL. This CDR3 has 15 residues. The germline V and J ends were trimmed by 3 bases and 6 bases, with 16 bases remaining between them.

V is TRBV6-5 and J is TRBJ2-7, with D tentatively TRBD2 (6 bases). The V gene's germline CDR1 is MNHEY and CDR2 SVGAGI. The CDR3 spans 15 residues. Trimming cost V 0 bases and J 6 bases, with 15 bases left between them. CDR3 nucleotides: TGTGCCAGCAGTTACTCGTGGAGGGTAAATTCCGAGCAGTACTTC. Its protein is CASSYSWRVNSEQYF.

The J gene is TRBJ1-5, the V gene TRBV7-6, with a tentative D call TRBD1 (6 bases). The V gene's germline CDR1 is SGHVS and CDR2 FNYEAQ. V was trimmed by 5 bases and J by 5 bases, leaving 10 bases between them. This CDR3 has 13 amino acids. The chain's CDR3 is CASSPWGHQPQHF. For the CDR3, the DNA is TGTGCCAGCAGCCCTTGGGGGCATCAGCCCCAGCATTTT.

V is TRBV18 and J is TRBJ1-4; 7 nucleotides agree with TRBD1. There are 15 residues in the CDR3. V gave up 3 bases and J gave up 2 bases; unmatched junction bases: 3. The germline V gene has CDR1 KGHSH and CDR2 LQKENI. The CDR3 protein is CASSPRGPTNEKLFF. Here the CDR3 DNA reads TGTGCCAGCTCACCTAGGGGGCCGACTAATGAAAAACTGTTTTTT.

The chain combines TRBV14 with TRBJ2-7, with D perhaps TRBD1 (5 bases). Germline-derived CDR1 and CDR2 are SGHDN and FVKESK. The CDR3 is 15 amino acids. Trimming pared 4 bases from V and 5 bases from J, leaving 18 bases between. The CDR3, as DNA: TGTGCCAGCAGCCTTCTCGCAGGGATCTACGACGAGCAGTACTTC. The encoded protein is CASSLLAGIYDEQYF.

The CDR3 bases are TGTGCCAGCAGCTTTCAAACAGGGCGGTCTGGAGATACGCAGTATTTT. Translating it yields CASSFQTGRSGDTQYF. The rearrangement uses TRBV5-6 and TRBJ2-3; D is possibly TRBD1 (6 bases). The V gene lost 2 bases and the J gene lost 5 bases, with 18 bases spanning the gap. Germline-derived CDR1 and CDR2 are SGHDT and YYEEEE. The CDR3 is made up of 16 amino acids.

V gene TRBV5-4 combines with J gene TRBJ2-7, with a possible D match to TRBD2 (7 bases). The germline V gene encodes CDR1 SGHNT and CDR2 YYREEE (reference sequence). Trimming shortened V by 2 bases and J by 7 bases, and 19 bases separated the two germline ends. CDR3 length: 15 residues. The DNA for the CDR3 is TGTGCCAGCAGCTTCGGGGCGGGGGCCCTTCAGGAGCAGTACTTC. It specifies CASSFGAGALQEQYF.

This clone turned up a few times. V and J are TRBV5-4 and TRBJ1-1, with D unresolved. Germline V gene sequence: CDR1 SGHNT, CDR2 YYREEE (reference sequence). V was clipped by 4 bases and J by 2 bases, with 9 bases between them. The CDR3 runs 13 residues. The CDR3 bases are TGTGCCAGCAGCCCTGGACCTAACACTGAAGCTTTCTTT. This encodes CASSPGPNTEAFF.

The chain joins TRBV9 to TRBJ2-2, with 10 bases aligning to TRBD2. The CDR3 totals 15 residues. From germline, CDR1 is SGDLS and CDR2 YYNGEE. The ends lost 1 base at V and 4 bases at J; junction bases unmatched: 1. CDR3 in amino acids: CASSVRTSGTGELFF. For the CDR3, the DNA is TGTGCCAGCAGCGTACGGACTAGCGGCACCGGGGAGCTGTTTTTT. The variable domain in full, with the rest retrieved from reference TRBV9 and TRBJ2-2, is DSGVTQTPKHLITATGQRVTLRCSPRSGDLSVYWYQQSLDQGLQFLIQYYNGEERAKGNILERFSAQQFPDLHSELNLSSLELGDSALYFCASSVRTSGTGELFFGEGSRLTVL.

This rearrangement joins TRBV29-1 to TRBJ1-1, with D uncertain. The CDR3 is 11 residues long. Deletions cut 2 bases from V and 5 bases from J, with 6 bases between. From germline, CDR1 is SQVTM and CDR2 ANQGSEA. CDR3 sequence: CSVEQKTEAFF. The CDR3 nucleotides read TGCAGCGTTGAACAGAAAACTGAAGCTTTCTTT. Drawing the rest from reference TRBV29-1 and TRBJ1-1, the complete variable domain is SAVISQKPSRDICQRGTSLTIQCQVDSQVTMMFWYRQQPGQSLTLIATANQGSEATYESGFVIDKFPISRPNLTFSTLTVSNMSPEDSSIYLCSVEQKTEAFFGQGTRLTVV.

This sequence joins TRBV2 and TRBJ2-7; no definite D call. The germline gives CDR1 SNHLY, CDR2 FYNNEI. The CDR3 spans 16 residues. Trimming stripped 0 bases from V and 4 bases from J, with 16 bases between. The CDR3 region is CASSEALRVIGYEQYF. The CDR3 DNA reads as TGTGCCAGCAGTGAAGCGCTTCGGGTCATCGGGTACGAGCAGTACTTC. The full variable domain, with the rest looked up from reference TRBV2 and TRBJ2-7, is EPEVTQTPSHQVTQMGQEVILRCVPISNHLYFYWYRQILGQKVEFLVSFYNNEISEKSEIFDDQFSVERPDGSNFTLKIRSTKLEDSAMYFCASSEALRVIGYEQYFGPGTRLTVT.

The gene calls are TRBV18 and TRBJ2-7; tentatively, D is TRBD1 (5 bases). Trimming pared 5 bases from V and 1 base from J, leaving 15 bases between. Germline V gives CDR1 KGHSH, CDR2 LQKENI. This CDR3 contains 15 residues. The CDR3 sequence: CASSNRQGISYEQYF. CDR3 bases: TGTGCCAGCTCAAACCGTCAGGGTATATCCTACGAGCAGTACTTC.

The chain couples TRBV9 to TRBJ1-3; the D is unclear. The germline V gene has CDR1 SGDLS and CDR2 YYNGEE. Trimming pared 0 bases from V and 4 bases from J, leaving 8 bases between. The CDR3 has 14 residues. As DNA, the CDR3 is TGTGCCAGCAGCGTAGAAGAACTGGGAAACACCATATATTTT. It codes for CASSVEELGNTIYF.